A single sample gave rise to the 28 T cell receptor beta chains below, sequenced in a study of Graves' ophthalmopathy and Graves' hyperthyroidism. Beta-chain TCR CDR3 regions were amplified from RNA transcripts. Second-round multiplex PCR came after first-round RT-PCR with HTBI primers. TCRdb ran MiXCR on the multiplex PCR reads and lists one entry per CDR3 protein. The data hold just over 600,000 distinct CDR3 sequences, with 20% to 25% observed a single time. Sequencing input: peripheral blood. These receptors originate from a woman between 18 and 29 years old with stable Graves' hyperthyroidism. Some clones in this sample may be carry-over from other donors' samples.

The gene calls are TRBV6-2 or TRBV6-3 and TRBJ2-7; 9 nucleotides align to TRBD2. The germline V gene encodes CDR1 MNHEY and CDR2 SVGEGT. V lost 2 bases and J lost 6; bases outside the gene matches: 8. CDR3 length: 15 residues. In DNA, the CDR3 is TGTGCCAGCAGTTACCCGAGGCGGGGGGGCGTCGAGCAGTACTTC. Protein: CASSYPRRGGVEQYF.

The rearrangement links TRBV6-5 to TRBJ1-5; 9 bases are a match to TRBD1. Per germline, CDR1 MNHEY and CDR2 SVGAGI. The length of the CDR3 is 15 residues. V lost 2 bases, J lost 6 bases, and 5 bases stayed unmatched. Written as DNA, the CDR3 is TGTGCCAGCAGTTACACACAGGGGGCCGGTCAGCCCCAGCATTTT. Its protein is CASSYTQGAGQPQHF.

This clonotype appeared many times. The chain has TRBV27 and TRBJ1-5; 8 bases line up with TRBD1. Germline CDR1 reads MNHEY; CDR2 reads SMNVEV (reference sequence). V trimming: 2 bases; J trimming: 8 bases; junction bases outside the gene matches: 5. The CDR3 consists of 14 residues. CDR3 sequence reads: CASSLQGAGKPQHF. CDR3 coding DNA: TGTGCCAGCAGTTTACAGGGGGCAGGGAAGCCCCAGCATTTT.

This clonotype was picked up a small number of times. The rearrangement links TRBV7-2 to TRBJ2-5; unclear D gene. From germline, CDR1 is SGHTA and CDR2 FQGNSA. The CDR3 spans 14 residues. V lost 5 bases, J lost 5 bases, and 15 bases lay in between. The chain's CDR3 is CASSPNSLGETQYF. CDR3 nucleotides: TGTGCCAGCAGCCCTAACAGCCTTGGGGAGACCCAGTACTTC.

The genes are TRBV7-3 and TRBJ1-1; 7 bases agree with TRBD1. V gave up 5 bases and J gave up 7 bases; unmatched junction bases: 13. Germline CDR1 reads SGHTA; CDR2 reads FQGTGA. The CDR3 runs 15 residues. The CDR3 loop is CASSREGARTGEAFF. Written as DNA, the CDR3 is TGTGCCAGCAGCAGAGAGGGGGCCCGAACAGGTGAAGCTTTCTTT.

The V call is TRBV12-3 or TRBV12-4, the J call TRBJ1-2, with D perhaps matching TRBD1 (6 bases). V lost 3 bases and J 8 bases, leaving 16 bases between the germline ends. This CDR3 region has 14 residues. The CDR3 DNA reads as TGTGCCAGCAGTTTCGTGATGGGGGGCGAAGGCTACACCTTC. Translation gives CASSFVMGGEGYTF.

The rearrangement joins TRBV27 to TRBJ2-5; 7 positions match TRBD2. Germline CDR1 MNHEY, CDR2 SMNVEV (reference sequence). CDR3 length: 15 amino acids. Germline trimming cut 5 bases from V and 5 bases from J; bases unmatched to any gene: 11. CDR3 amino acids: CASSITRRELETQYF. The DNA of the CDR3 is TGTGCCAGCAGTATAACTCGGCGGGAGCTCGAGACCCAGTACTTC.

This clonotype came up many times. CDR3 loop: CSVEVEAEYEQYF. CDR3 coding DNA: TGCAGCGTTGAAGTCGAGGCCGAATACGAGCAGTACTTC. The V call is TRBV29-1, the J call TRBJ2-7; D is unclear. Trimming pared 1 base from V and 4 bases from J, leaving 11 bases between. The CDR3 loop spans 13 amino acids. Germline V gives CDR1 SQVTM, CDR2 ANQGSEA.

This sequence joins TRBV20-1 and TRBJ1-2, with unresolved D. The CDR3 has 13 residues. Trimming took off 2 bases at V and 2 bases at J, with 9 bases between the two ends. Germline-derived CDR1 and CDR2 are DFQATT and SNEGSKA (reference sequence). DNA for the CDR3: TGCAGTGCTAGACCACGGATCAACTATGGCTACACCTTC. This codes for CSARPRINYGYTF.

This clonotype was found many times. The rearrangement uses TRBV7-2 and TRBJ2-2, with D maybe TRBD2 (7 bases). This CDR3 is built from 15 residues. Between the trimmed V and J ends, which lost 2 bases and 2 bases, there was a span of 9 bases. CDR1 SGHTA and CDR2 FQGNSA come from the germline V gene. For the CDR3, the DNA is TGTGCCAGCAGCTTATGGGGGGGCAACACCGGGGAGCTGTTTTTT. Protein: CASSLWGGNTGELFF. The full variable domain, its missing parts supplied by reference TRBV7-2 and TRBJ2-2, is GAGVSQSPSNKVTEKGKDVELRCDPISGHTALYWYRQSLGQGLEFLIYFQGNSAPDKSGLPSDRFSAERTGGSVSTLTIQRTQQEDSAVYLCASSLWGGNTGELFFGEGSRLTVL.

This clonotype was observed many times. CDR3 sequence: CASSLSWTNDSPLHF. The CDR3 DNA follows: TGTGCCAGCAGTTTATCGTGGACAAACGATTCACCCCTCCACTTT. The rearrangement links TRBV27 to TRBJ1-6, with D perhaps TRBD1 (5 bases). The V gene lost 0 bases and the J gene lost 8 bases, with 11 bases spanning the gap. The CDR3 runs to 15 residues. Per germline, CDR1 MNHEY and CDR2 SMNVEV (reference sequence).

The sample holds many counts of this clonotype. The chain carries TRBV4-1 and TRBJ2-5; tentatively, D is TRBD2 (6 bases). Trimming took off 2 bases at V and 5 bases at J, with 18 bases between the two ends. The CDR3 is 16 residues long. CDR1 and CDR2 (germline): MGHRA, YSYEKL. The CDR3 reads CASSQWGGGDDETQYF. The CDR3 DNA reads TGCGCCAGCAGCCAATGGGGTGGAGGGGATGACGAGACCCAGTACTTC.

Remarks on this clonotype: Given a much more abundant clone one base away, this may be a read error. The V and J genes are TRBV6-1 and TRBJ1-1; D remains ambiguous. Looked up from germline, CDR1 is MNHNS and CDR2 is SASEGT. The CDR3 is 14 amino acids. The CDR3 sequence: CAISYGALVTEAFF. CDR3 in DNA: TGTGCCATCAGTTACGGCGCATTAGTCACTGAAGCTTTCTTT.

This clonotype was found a few times. V usage is TRBV27 and J usage is TRBJ2-2; D is perhaps TRBD1 (6 bases). The ends were cut back, 5 bases at V and 3 bases at J, with 10 bases in the middle. Looked up from germline, CDR1 is MNHEY and CDR2 is SMNVEV (reference sequence). The length of the CDR3 is 14 residues. CDR3 sequence (DNA): TGTGCCAGCAGTATAACAGGGTACACCGGGGAGCTGTTTTTT. Its translation: CASSITGYTGELFF.

The chain uses TRBV12-3 or TRBV12-4 and TRBJ2-5; D call uncertain. Trimming left V 6 bases short and J 1 base short, with 9 bases between. CDR3 length: 13 residues. The DNA of the CDR3 is TGTGCCAGCAGATACCCGACCCAAGAGACCCAGTACTTC. Translation: CASRYPTQETQYF.

This clonotype was seen ten or more times. The V gene is TRBV12-5, the J gene TRBJ2-5; D possibly uses TRBD1 or TRBD2 (5 bases each). This CDR3 region has 16 residues. Germline V gene data show CDR1 as LGHNT and CDR2 as FRNRAP. V gave up 3 bases and J gave up 9 bases, with 23 bases separating them. The CDR3 bases are TGTGCTAGTGGTTTTCCGGACACTGCCTTCAAGGAGGCCCAGTACTTC. It encodes CASGFPDTAFKEAQYF.

This clonotype was seen many times. CDR3 coding DNA: TGTGCCAGCAGTGAAAGTGTTAATGATCCCTACGAGCAGTACTTC. Its translation is CASSESVNDPYEQYF. The genes are TRBV6-1 and TRBJ2-7; D is unresolved. CDR1 is MNHNS and CDR2 is SASEGT in the germline V gene. The CDR3 covers 15 residues. V was shortened by 2 bases and J by 2 bases, with 13 bases between the two germline ends.

This clonotype was seen only once. The junction differs from germline at one of its ends, possibly a read error. The chain recombines TRBV3-1 with TRBJ1-1; D unresolved. Germline V CDR1 and CDR2: LGHDT, YNNKEL (reference sequence). This CDR3 comprises 15 residues. The CDR3 DNA sequence: TGTGCCAGCATCCAAGGGTCTGGGCGTAGCACTGAAGCTTTCTTT. Translating it yields CASIQGSGRSTEAFF.

The chain recombines TRBV4-1 with TRBJ2-5; D might be TRBD2 (5 bases). CDR1 and CDR2 (germline): MGHRA, YSYEKL. Trimming removed 7 bases at V and 4 bases at J, with 13 bases between. The CDR3 contains 13 residues. CDR3 sequence reads: CASKLIGRETQYF. DNA for the CDR3: TGCGCCAGCAAATTGATAGGGAGAGAGACCCAGTACTTC.

The rearrangement links TRBV28 to TRBJ2-7; D not resolved. The CDR3 contains 14 residues. V gave up 7 bases and J gave up 0 bases, with 13 bases separating them. The V gene's germline CDR1 is MDHEN and CDR2 SYDVKM. CDR3 residues: CASISLESSYEQYF. In DNA form, the CDR3 reads TGTGCCAGCATTTCCCTGGAAAGCTCCTACGAGCAGTACTTC.

Remarks on this clonotype: The junction departs from the called germline gene at one end, perhaps through a read error. This chain's CDR3 is CAISEGQIVYEQYF. As DNA, the CDR3 is TGTGCCATCAGTGAGGGACAGATTGTCTACGAGCAGTACTTC. The chain carries TRBV12-3 or TRBV12-4 and TRBJ2-7, with 7 bases that match TRBD1. The CDR3 runs to 14 residues.

The chain has TRBV27 and TRBJ1-2; unclear D gene. The CDR3 sequence is 14 residues long. Between the trimmed V and J ends, which lost 6 bases and 4 bases, there was a span of 15 bases. Germline values: CDR1 MNHEY, CDR2 SMNVEV (reference sequence). DNA of the CDR3: TGTGCCAGCAGAAAAACGGGTAGTTCCTATGGCTACACCTTC. It translates to CASRKTGSSYGYTF.

This clonotype was found many times. The chain has TRBV2 and TRBJ1-1, with D unresolved. CDR3 size: 13 residues. Trimming removed 6 bases at V and 5 bases at J, with 13 bases between. Germline CDR1 reads SNHLY; CDR2 reads FYNNEI. The CDR3 spells CASRRGLETEAFF. Written as DNA, the CDR3 is TGTGCCAGCAGACGCGGGCTGGAGACTGAAGCTTTCTTT. Drawing the rest from reference TRBV2 and TRBJ1-1, the complete variable domain is EPEVTQTPSHQVTQMGQEVILRCVPISNHLYFYWYRQILGQKVEFLVSFYNNEISEKSEIFDDQFSVERPDGSNFTLKIRSTKLEDSAMYFCASRRGLETEAFFGQGTRLTVV.

The sample holds many counts of this clonotype. The J gene is TRBJ2-2, the V gene TRBV5-1; D remains ambiguous. The V end lost 4 bases, the J end lost 2 bases, and 9 bases lay between the germline ends. The CDR3 is made up of 14 amino acids. The V gene's germline CDR1 is SGHRS and CDR2 YFSETQ. CDR3 in amino acids: CASSVSPNTGELFF. The CDR3 coding sequence is TGCGCCAGCAGCGTATCCCCAAACACCGGGGAGCTGTTTTTT.

At least ten counts were recorded for this clonotype. CDR3 DNA: TGTGCCAGCAAGGAAGGGAACTACGAGCAGTACTTC. Its protein product is CASKEGNYEQYF. V gene TRBV6-1 combines with J gene TRBJ2-7, with D hard to call. The ends were cut back, 7 bases at V and 3 bases at J, with 10 bases in the middle. This CDR3 comprises 12 residues. Germline CDR1 MNHNS, CDR2 SASEGT.

The V call is TRBV5-6, the J call TRBJ2-7, with D unclear. The CDR3 is made up of 13 amino acids. The V gene's germline CDR1 is SGHDT and CDR2 YYEEEE. Deletions cut 4 bases from V and 0 bases from J, with 8 bases between. In nucleotides, the CDR3 is TGTGCCAGCAGCACGGCGAACTCCTACGAGCAGTACTTC. Translation gives CASSTANSYEQYF.

This clonotype was seen repeatedly, ten times or more. The chain couples TRBV2 to TRBJ2-7, with D perhaps matching TRBD2 (7 bases). V was clipped by 1 base and J by 2 bases, with 33 bases between them. Per germline, CDR1 SNHLY and CDR2 FYNNEI. The CDR3 length is 22 residues. CDR3: CASSEEAGGLAARYAAPYEQYF. The CDR3 DNA is TGTGCCAGCAGTGAAGAAGCCGGGGGGCTAGCGGCCCGTTACGCAGCGCCCTACGAGCAGTACTTC.

This clonotype was detected many times. This chain joins TRBV5-1 and TRBJ2-5; the match to TRBD2 covers 8 bases. This CDR3 is 15 amino acids long. J lost 5 bases, V lost 3 bases, and 9 bases had no gene match. Germline-derived CDR1 and CDR2 are SGHRS and YFSETQ. For the CDR3, the DNA is TGCGCCAGCAGCTGGCGGGGGGCACGAGAGGAGACCCAGTACTTC. Protein sequence: CASSWRGAREETQYF.